These 8 T cell receptor beta chains came from one sample sequenced in a study of T cell changes during pregnancy in multiple sclerosis. Clones were sequenced by immunoSEQ multiplex PCR, and TCRdb holds only the in-frame ones, with some missing. This table holds some 77,000 clones, approximately 94% found once. This material consisted of peripheral blood, taken after pregnancy. The receptors originated from a female donor in good health, enrolled as a control in a pregnancy study.

This clone appeared a single time. The V gene is TRBV9, the J gene TRBJ2-7; the D is unclear. The germline V gene encodes CDR1 SGDLS and CDR2 YYNGEE. CDR3 length: 13 residues. Trimming removed 0 bases from V and 3 bases from J, with 7 bases in between. The CDR3 bases are TGTGCCAGCAGCGTAGGAGACATCTACGAGCAGTACTTC. It yields the protein CASSVGDIYEQYF. Full variable domain (rest looked up from reference TRBV9 and TRBJ2-7): DSGVTQTPKHLITATGQRVTLRCSPRSGDLSVYWYQQSLDQGLQFLIQYYNGEERAKGNILERFSAQQFPDLHSELNLSSLELGDSALYFCASSVGDIYEQYFGPGTRLTVT.

V usage is TRBV6-1 and J usage is TRBJ2-1; 13 positions agree with TRBD2. Germline CDR1 is MNHNS and CDR2 is SASEGT. V was clipped by 4 bases and J by 9 bases; unmatched bases: 9. This CDR3 region has 16 residues. CDR3 DNA sequence: TGTGCCAGCAGTGGACTAGCGGGAGGCCTCTTGAGTGAGCAGTTCTTC. It translates to CASSGLAGGLLSEQFF.

The chain is built from TRBV7-9 and TRBJ2-1; the match to TRBD2 covers 11 bases. V gave up 5 bases and J gave up 5 bases; unmatched junction bases: 8. The CDR3 spans 16 residues. Germline V CDR1 and CDR2: SEHNR, FQNEAQ (reference sequence). CDR3 residues: CASSNPSGGSNNEQFF. CDR3 sequence (DNA): TGTGCCAGCAGCAACCCTAGCGGGGGGTCTAACAATGAGCAGTTCTTC.

The V gene is TRBV18, the J gene TRBJ2-5; TRBD1 aligns across 7 bases. Looked up from germline, CDR1 is KGHSH and CDR2 is LQKENI. V dropped 2 bases and J dropped 4; count of bases not matched to a gene: 1. The CDR3 spans 13 residues. CDR3 nucleotides: TGTGCCAGCTCACCAGGGACAGCAGAGACCCAGTACTTC. Its translation: CASSPGTAETQYF.

This sequence joins TRBV7-2 and TRBJ2-7, with D possibly TRBD2 on 5 matching bases. The germline V gene has CDR1 SGHTA and CDR2 FQGNSA. The CDR3 loop spans 13 amino acids. The germline V and J ends were trimmed by 1 base and 5 bases, with 9 bases remaining between them. The CDR3 nucleotides read TGTGCCAGCAGCTTAGAGCCTAGCCACGAGCAGTACTTC. Protein product: CASSLEPSHEQYF.

The rearrangement joins TRBV6-5 to TRBJ2-2; a possible D gene is TRBD2 (6 bases). The ends were cut back, 7 bases at V and 7 bases at J, with 19 bases in the middle. CDR3 length: 15 residues. CDR1 and CDR2 (germline): MNHEY, SVGAGI. The CDR3 is CASTRRAEGFGELFF. As DNA, the CDR3 is TGTGCCAGCACTCGGAGGGCCGAAGGTTTCGGGGAGCTGTTTTTT.

The chain uses TRBV7-9 and TRBJ1-2, with 9 positions matching TRBD1. The V and J ends lost 3 bases and 7 bases, in that order; junction bases with no gene match: 18. The CDR3 totals 18 residues. CDR1 and CDR2 from the germline V gene are SEHNR and FQNEAQ (reference sequence). The CDR3 here is CASSFPGTGLRVGRGYTF. DNA of the CDR3: TGTGCCAGCAGCTTTCCCGGGACAGGGCTGAGGGTAGGGCGTGGCTACACCTTC.

The chain carries TRBV5-1 and TRBJ1-3; 9 bases are shared with TRBD1. With 3 bases clipped from V and 7 bases from J, the junction kept 8 bases outside the gene matches. In germline, CDR1 is SGHRS, CDR2 YFSETQ. The CDR3 extends over 15 amino acids. The CDR3 DNA reads as TGCGCCAGCAGCTCCGGGACAGGGAACAGGAACACCATATATTTT. It specifies CASSSGTGNRNTIYF.